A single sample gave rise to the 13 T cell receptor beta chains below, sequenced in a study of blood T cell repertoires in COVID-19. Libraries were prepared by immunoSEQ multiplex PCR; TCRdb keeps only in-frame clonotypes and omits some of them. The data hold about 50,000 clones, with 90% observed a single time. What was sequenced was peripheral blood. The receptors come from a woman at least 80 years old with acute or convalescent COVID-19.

CDR3 protein: CAWMGQINEKLFF. In DNA, the CDR3 is TGTGCCTGGATGGGGCAGATTAATGAAAAACTGTTTTTT. This chain joins TRBV30 and TRBJ1-4, with a tentative D call TRBD1 (5 bases). Germline-derived CDR1 and CDR2 are GTSNPN and SVGIG (reference sequence). V lost 4 bases and J lost 4, with 10 bases in between. The CDR3 loop spans 13 amino acids.

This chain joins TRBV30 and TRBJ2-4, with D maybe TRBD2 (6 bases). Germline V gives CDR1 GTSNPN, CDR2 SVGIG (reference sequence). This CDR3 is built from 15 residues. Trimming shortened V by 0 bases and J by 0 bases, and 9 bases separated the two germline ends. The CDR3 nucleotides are TGTGCCTGGAGTGTACGGGGGACAGCCAAAAACATTCAGTACTTC. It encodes CAWSVRGTAKNIQYF.

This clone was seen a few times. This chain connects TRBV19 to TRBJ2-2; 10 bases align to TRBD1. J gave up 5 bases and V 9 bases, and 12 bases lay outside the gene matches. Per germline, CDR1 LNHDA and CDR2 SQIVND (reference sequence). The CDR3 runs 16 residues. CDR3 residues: CASVARDRGLTGELFF. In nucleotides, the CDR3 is TGTGCCAGCGTGGCCAGGGACAGGGGCCTAACCGGGGAGCTGTTTTTT.

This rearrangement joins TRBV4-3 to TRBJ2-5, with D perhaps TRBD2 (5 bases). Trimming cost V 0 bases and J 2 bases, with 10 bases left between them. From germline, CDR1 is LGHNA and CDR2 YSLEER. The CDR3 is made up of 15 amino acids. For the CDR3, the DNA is TGCGCCAGCAGCCAAGAGGTGGGAGTTCAAGAGACCCAGTACTTC. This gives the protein CASSQEVGVQETQYF.

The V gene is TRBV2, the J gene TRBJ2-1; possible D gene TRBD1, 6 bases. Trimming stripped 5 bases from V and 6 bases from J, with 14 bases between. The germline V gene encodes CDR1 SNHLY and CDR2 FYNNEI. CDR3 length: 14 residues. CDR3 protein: CASSRDTPSNEQFF. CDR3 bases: TGTGCCAGCAGTAGGGACACGCCCTCCAATGAGCAGTTCTTC.

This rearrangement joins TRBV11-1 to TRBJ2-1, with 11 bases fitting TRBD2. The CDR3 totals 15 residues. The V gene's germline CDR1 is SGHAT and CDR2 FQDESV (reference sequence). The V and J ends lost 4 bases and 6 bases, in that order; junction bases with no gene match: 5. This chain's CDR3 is CASSSGTSGGNEQFF. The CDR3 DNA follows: TGTGCCAGCAGCTCCGGGACTAGCGGAGGCAATGAGCAGTTCTTC.

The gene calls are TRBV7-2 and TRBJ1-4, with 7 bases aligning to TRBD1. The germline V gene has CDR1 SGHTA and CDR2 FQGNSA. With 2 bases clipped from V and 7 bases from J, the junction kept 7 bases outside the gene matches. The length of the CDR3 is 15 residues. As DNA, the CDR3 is TGTGCCAGCAGCTTAATACAGGGGTGGAGTGAAAAACTGTTTTTT. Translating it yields CASSLIQGWSEKLFF.

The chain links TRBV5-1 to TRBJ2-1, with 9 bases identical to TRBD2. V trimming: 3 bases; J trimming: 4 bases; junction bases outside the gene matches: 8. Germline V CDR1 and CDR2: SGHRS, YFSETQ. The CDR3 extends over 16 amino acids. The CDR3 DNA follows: TGCGCCAGCAGCTCCATGCTGCGGGGGGGTTACAATGAGCAGTTCTTC. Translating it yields CASSSMLRGGYNEQFF.

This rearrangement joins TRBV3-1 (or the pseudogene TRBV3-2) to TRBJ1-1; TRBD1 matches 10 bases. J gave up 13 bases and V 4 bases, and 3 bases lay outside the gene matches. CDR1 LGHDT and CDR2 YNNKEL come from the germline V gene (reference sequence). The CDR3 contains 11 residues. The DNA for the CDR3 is TGTGCCAGCAGCCCCGGGACAGGGGTTTTCTTT. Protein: CASSPGTGVFF.

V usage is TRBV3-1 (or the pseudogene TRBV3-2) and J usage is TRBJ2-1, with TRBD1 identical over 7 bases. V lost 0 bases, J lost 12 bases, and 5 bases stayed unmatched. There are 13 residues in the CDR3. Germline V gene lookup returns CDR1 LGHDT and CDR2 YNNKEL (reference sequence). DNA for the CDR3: TGTGCCAGCAGCCAAGATACAGGGGTAAGGCAGTTCTTC. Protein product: CASSQDTGVRQFF.

The CDR3 reads CASRLASIGSSYEQYF. The CDR3 region has the DNA TGTGCCAGCAGACTAGCGTCGATTGGGAGCTCCTACGAGCAGTACTTC. The rearrangement uses TRBV2 and TRBJ2-7, with TRBD2 matching over 7 bases. The V and J ends lost 6 bases and 0 bases, in that order; junction bases with no gene match: 11. The CDR3 sequence is 16 residues long. The germline V gene encodes CDR1 SNHLY and CDR2 FYNNEI.

This CDR3 reads CASSVEDWGHTSNTEAFF. In DNA, the CDR3 is TGTGCCAGCAGCGTAGAGGATTGGGGGCACACATCGAACACTGAAGCTTTCTTT. The chain is built from TRBV9 and TRBJ1-1; tentative D call: TRBD1 (6 bases). Germline-derived CDR1 and CDR2 are SGDLS and YYNGEE. V gave up 0 bases and J gave up 1 base, with 19 bases separating them. The CDR3 extends over 18 amino acids.

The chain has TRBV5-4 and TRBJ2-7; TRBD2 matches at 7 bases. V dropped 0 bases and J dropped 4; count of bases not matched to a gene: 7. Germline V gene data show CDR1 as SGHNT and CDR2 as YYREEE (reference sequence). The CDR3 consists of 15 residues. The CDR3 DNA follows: TGTGCCAGCAGCTTGGTTTCCAGCGGGAATTACGAGCAGTACTTC. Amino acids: CASSLVSSGNYEQYF.